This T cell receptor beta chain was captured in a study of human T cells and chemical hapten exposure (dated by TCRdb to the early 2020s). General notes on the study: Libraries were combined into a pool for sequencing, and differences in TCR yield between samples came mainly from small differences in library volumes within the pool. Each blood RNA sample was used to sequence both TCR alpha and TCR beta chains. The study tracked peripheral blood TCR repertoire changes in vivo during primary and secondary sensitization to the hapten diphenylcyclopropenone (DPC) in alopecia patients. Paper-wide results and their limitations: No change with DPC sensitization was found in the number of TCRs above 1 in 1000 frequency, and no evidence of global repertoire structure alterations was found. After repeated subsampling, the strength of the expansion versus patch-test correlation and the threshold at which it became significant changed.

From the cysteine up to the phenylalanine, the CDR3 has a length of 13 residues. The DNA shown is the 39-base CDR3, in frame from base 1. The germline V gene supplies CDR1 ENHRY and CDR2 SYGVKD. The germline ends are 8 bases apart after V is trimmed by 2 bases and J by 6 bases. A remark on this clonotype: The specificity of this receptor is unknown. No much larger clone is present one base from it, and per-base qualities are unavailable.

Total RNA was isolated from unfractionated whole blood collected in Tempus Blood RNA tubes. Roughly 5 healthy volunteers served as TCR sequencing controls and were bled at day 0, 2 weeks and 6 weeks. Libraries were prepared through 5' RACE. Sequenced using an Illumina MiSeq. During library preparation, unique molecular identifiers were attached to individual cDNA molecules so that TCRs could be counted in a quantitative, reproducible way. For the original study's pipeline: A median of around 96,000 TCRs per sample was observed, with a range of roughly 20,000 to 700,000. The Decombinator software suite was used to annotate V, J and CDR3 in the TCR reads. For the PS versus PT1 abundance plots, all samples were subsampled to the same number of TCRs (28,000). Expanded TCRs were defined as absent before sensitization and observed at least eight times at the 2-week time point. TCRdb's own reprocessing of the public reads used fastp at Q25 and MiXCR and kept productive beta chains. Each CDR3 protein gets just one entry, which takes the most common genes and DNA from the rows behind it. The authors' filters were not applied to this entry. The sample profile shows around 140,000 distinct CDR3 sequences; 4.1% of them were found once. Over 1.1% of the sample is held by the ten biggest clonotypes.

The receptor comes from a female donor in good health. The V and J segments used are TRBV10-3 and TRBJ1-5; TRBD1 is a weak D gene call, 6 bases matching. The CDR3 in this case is CAISEGGGQPQHF. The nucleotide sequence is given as TGTGCCATCAGTGAGGGGGGCGGTCAGCCCCAGCATTTT.